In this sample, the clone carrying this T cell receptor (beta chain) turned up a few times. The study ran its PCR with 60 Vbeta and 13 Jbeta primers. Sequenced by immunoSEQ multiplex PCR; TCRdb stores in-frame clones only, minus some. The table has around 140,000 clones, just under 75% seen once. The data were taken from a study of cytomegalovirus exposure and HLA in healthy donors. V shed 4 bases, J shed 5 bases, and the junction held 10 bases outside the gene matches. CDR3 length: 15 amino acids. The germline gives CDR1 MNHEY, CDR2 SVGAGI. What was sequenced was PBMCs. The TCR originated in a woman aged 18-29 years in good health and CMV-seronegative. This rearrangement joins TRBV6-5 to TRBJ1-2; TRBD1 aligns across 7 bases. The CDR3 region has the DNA TGTGCCAGCAGTTCCTACAGGGGAGGAGGGTATGGCTACACCTTC. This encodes CASSSYRGGGYGYTF.